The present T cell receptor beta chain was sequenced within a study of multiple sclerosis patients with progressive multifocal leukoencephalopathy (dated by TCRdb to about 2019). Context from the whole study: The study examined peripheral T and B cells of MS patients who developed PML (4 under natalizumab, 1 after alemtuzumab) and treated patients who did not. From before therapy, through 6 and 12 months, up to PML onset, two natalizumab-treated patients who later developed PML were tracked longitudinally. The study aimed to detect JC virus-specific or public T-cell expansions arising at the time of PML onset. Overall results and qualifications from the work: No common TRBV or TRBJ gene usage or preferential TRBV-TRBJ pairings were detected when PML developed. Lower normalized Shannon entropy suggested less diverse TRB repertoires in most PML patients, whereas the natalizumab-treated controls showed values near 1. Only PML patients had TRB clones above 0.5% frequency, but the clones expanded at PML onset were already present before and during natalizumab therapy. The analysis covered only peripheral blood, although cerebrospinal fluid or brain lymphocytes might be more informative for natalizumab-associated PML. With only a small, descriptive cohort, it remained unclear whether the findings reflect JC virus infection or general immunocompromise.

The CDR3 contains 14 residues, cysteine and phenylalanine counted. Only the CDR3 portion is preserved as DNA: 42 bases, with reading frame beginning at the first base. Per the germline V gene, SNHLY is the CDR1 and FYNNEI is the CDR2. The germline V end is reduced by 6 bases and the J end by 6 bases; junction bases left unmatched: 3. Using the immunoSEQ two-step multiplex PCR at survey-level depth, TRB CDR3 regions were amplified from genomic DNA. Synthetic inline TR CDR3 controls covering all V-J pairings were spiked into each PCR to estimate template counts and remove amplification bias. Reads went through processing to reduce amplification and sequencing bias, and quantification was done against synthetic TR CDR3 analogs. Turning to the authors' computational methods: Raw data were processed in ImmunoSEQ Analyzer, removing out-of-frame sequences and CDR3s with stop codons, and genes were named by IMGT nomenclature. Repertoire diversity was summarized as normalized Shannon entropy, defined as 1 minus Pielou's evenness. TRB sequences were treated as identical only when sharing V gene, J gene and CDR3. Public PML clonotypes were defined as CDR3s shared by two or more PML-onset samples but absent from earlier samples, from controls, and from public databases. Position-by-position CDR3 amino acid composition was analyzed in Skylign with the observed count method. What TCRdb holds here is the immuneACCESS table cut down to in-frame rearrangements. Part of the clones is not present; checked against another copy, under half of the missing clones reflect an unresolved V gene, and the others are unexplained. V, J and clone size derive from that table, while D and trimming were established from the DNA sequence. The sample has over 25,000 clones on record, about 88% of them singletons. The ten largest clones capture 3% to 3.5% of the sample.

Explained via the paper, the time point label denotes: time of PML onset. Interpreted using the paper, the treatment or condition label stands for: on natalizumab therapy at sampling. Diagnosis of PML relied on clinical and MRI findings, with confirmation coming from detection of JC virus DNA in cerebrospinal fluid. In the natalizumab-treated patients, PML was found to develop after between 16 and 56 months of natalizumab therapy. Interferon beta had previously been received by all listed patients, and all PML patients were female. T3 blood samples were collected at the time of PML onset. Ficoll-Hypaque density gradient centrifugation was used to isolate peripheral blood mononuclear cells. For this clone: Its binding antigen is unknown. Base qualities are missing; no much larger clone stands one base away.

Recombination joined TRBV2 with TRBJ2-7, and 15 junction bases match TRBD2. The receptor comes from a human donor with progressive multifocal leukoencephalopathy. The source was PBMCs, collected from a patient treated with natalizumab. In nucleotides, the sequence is TGTGCCAGCAGCGGGGGACTAGCGGGAGGCGAGCAGTACTTC. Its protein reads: CASSGGLAGGEQYF.